This record looks at one TCR beta chain sequence and its context. Its antigen is not identified. These data belong to a study of CD8+ T cells in alopecia areata. Study conclusions and caveats: Tofacitinib produced a significant decrease in scalp clonality and in expanded CD8+ clones among the top 100. With just one nonresponder, it is still uncertain whether baseline CD8+ expansion relates to response. Lesional scalp, notably in alopecia totalis/universalis, had clonality above that of normal scalp.

Trimming took off 4 bases at V and 5 bases at J, with 27 bases between the two ends. This CDR3 has 18 amino acids. Extracted RNA was reverse transcribed into cDNA, the sequencing template. Generated by immunoSEQ multiplex PCR, the TCRdb table keeps only in-frame clones and is missing some. The table lists 200,000 to 250,000 clones, 64% of them singletons. Indicated treatment: oral pan-JAK inhibitor, 5-10 mg twice daily. Peripheral blood and lesional scalp punch biopsies came from alopecia areata patients. The gene calls are TRBV23-1 and TRBJ2-7; D could derive from TRBD1 or TRBD2 (5 bases each). TRBV23-1 is designated an ORF whose function remains uncertain. The material was CD4+ T cells sorted from blood, obtained at week 4, from a patient treated with tofacitinib. The clonotype comes from a human donor with alopecia areata. CDR3 sequence reads: CASSPLRCFGAGCHEQYF. The CDR3 nucleotides read TGCGCCAGCAGTCCACTGCGGTGTTTCGGGGCAGGTTGCCACGAGCAGTACTTC.